This passage covers 21 T cell receptor beta chains from one sample sequenced in a study of monozygotic twins with inflammatory bowel disease. TCRdb processed the 5' RACE reads again and assigns one entry to each CDR3 protein, with no DNA. The sample table sets out around 140,000 distinct CDR3 sequences. Source material: blood. The origin of the receptors is a human donor with ulcerative colitis or Crohn's disease, or a healthy co-twin of an affected twin (not recorded which).

The rearrangement links TRBV4-2 to TRBJ2-4; TCRdb selects TRBD1, and the lack of DNA leaves this call unchecked. The CDR3 loop spans 15 amino acids. Germline V gene sequence: CDR1 LGHNA, CDR2 YNFKEQ. CDR3 in amino acids: CASSQIRDEENIQYF.

The chain uses TRBV3-1 and TRBJ2-7; the D call from TCRdb, TRBD1, cannot be confirmed without DNA. Germline V gene lookup returns CDR1 LGHDT and CDR2 YNNKEL (reference sequence). The CDR3 is 13 amino acids. The CDR3 here is CASSHDRVGEQYF.

V and J are TRBV7-9 and TRBJ2-7; TCRdb reports TRBD1, a call that lacks DNA to check it against. CDR3 length: 16 residues. The germline V gene encodes CDR1 SEHNR and CDR2 FQNEAQ (reference sequence). This chain's CDR3 is CASSRLTGGYSYEQYF.

The chain links TRBV19 to TRBJ2-7; as DNA is missing, the TRBD2 call by TCRdb cannot be tested. The CDR3 is made up of 16 amino acids. The germline V gene encodes CDR1 LNHDA and CDR2 SQIVND (reference sequence). CDR3 region: CASSTGLAVSSYEQYF.

The gene calls are TRBV5-1 and TRBJ2-1. This CDR3 contains 16 residues. Germline V gene lookup returns CDR1 SGHRS and CDR2 YFSETQ. Here the CDR3 reads CASTPFTRGSYNEQFF. The whole variable domain, remainder taken from reference TRBV5-1 and TRBJ2-1, is KAGVTQTPRYLIKTRGQQVTLSCSPISGHRSVSWYQQTPGQGLQFLFEYFSETQRNKGNFPGRFSGRQFSNSRSEMNVSTLELGDSALYLCASTPFTRGSYNEQFFGPGTRLTVL.

V usage is TRBV11-2 and J usage is TRBJ1-1; the D call from TCRdb, TRBD1, cannot be confirmed without DNA. CDR3 length: 13 residues. In germline, CDR1 is SGHAT, CDR2 FQNNGV. The CDR3: CASSLIQGAEAFF.

The chain couples TRBV20-1 to TRBJ2-2; TCRdb names TRBD1, which stays unverified in the absence of DNA. Germline values: CDR1 DFQATT, CDR2 SNEGSKA (reference sequence). The CDR3 has 16 amino acids. The CDR3 loop is CSASEIAGANAGELFF.

V and J are TRBV29-1 and TRBJ2-1; absent DNA, TCRdb's TRBD1 call cannot be checked. CDR3 length: 14 amino acids. Per germline, CDR1 SQVTM and CDR2 ANQGSEA. The CDR3 protein is CSVPRINGGNEQFF.

This sequence joins TRBV6-5 and TRBJ2-7; absent DNA, TCRdb's TRBD2 call cannot be checked. The V gene's germline CDR1 is MNHEY and CDR2 SVGAGI. The length of the CDR3 is 13 residues. The CDR3 is CASQTSGRGEQYF.

This chain connects TRBV4-1 to TRBJ1-5; lacking DNA, the TRBD1 call made by TCRdb goes unchecked. CDR1 and CDR2 (germline): MGHRA, YSYEKL. This CDR3 spans 18 amino acids. The CDR3 spells CASSQDAPGHGSNQPQHF.

This chain joins TRBV29-1 and TRBJ2-7; TCRdb picks TRBD1, but there is no DNA to check that call. Germline lookup yields CDR1 SQVTM and CDR2 ANQGSEA. This CDR3 comprises 12 residues. The CDR3 region is CSASRASYEQYF.

The chain is built from TRBV7-8 and TRBJ1-5. The CDR3 is made up of 16 amino acids. The germline CDR1 and CDR2 sequences are SGHVS and FQNEAQ. CDR3 residues: CASSLADLTGNQPQHF.

The rearrangement joins TRBV10-3 to TRBJ2-7; TCRdb's D gene call, TRBD2, goes unchecked for lack of DNA. The CDR3 runs 14 residues. Germline V gene data show CDR1 as ENHRY and CDR2 as SYGVKD. This chain's CDR3 is CAISERQRGDEQYF.

This chain connects TRBV5-8 to TRBJ1-1. Germline CDR1 is SGHTS and CDR2 is YDEGEE. This CDR3 has 14 residues. The CDR3: CASSLGRRNTEAFF.

CDR3 region: CSARTGTGNYEQYF. This chain uses TRBV20-1 with TRBJ2-7; TCRdb designates TRBD1, a call that cannot be tested without DNA. This CDR3 region has 14 residues. The V gene's germline CDR1 is DFQATT and CDR2 SNEGSKA (reference sequence).

The chain couples TRBV5-1 to TRBJ1-2; absent DNA, TCRdb's TRBD1 call cannot be checked. The CDR3 is 13 residues long. Germline-derived CDR1 and CDR2 are SGHRS and YFSETQ. CDR3 region: CASSLTRDRAYTF. Looking up the rest from reference TRBV5-1 and TRBJ1-2 gives the full variable domain: KAGVTQTPRYLIKTRGQQVTLSCSPISGHRSVSWYQQTPGQGLQFLFEYFSETQRNKGNFPGRFSGRQFSNSRSEMNVSTLELGDSALYLCASSLTRDRAYTFGSGTRLTVV.

The chain joins TRBV5-1 to TRBJ1-1. Germline CDR1 SGHRS, CDR2 YFSETQ. The CDR3 is made up of 14 amino acids. This CDR3 reads CASSQIDLNTEAFF. Filled out from reference TRBV5-1 and TRBJ1-1, the complete variable domain reads KAGVTQTPRYLIKTRGQQVTLSCSPISGHRSVSWYQQTPGQGLQFLFEYFSETQRNKGNFPGRFSGRQFSNSRSEMNVSTLELGDSALYLCASSQIDLNTEAFFGQGTRLTVV.

The chain couples TRBV24-1 to TRBJ2-3; without DNA, the TCRdb call of TRBD1 cannot be checked. This CDR3 contains 14 residues. The germline V gene encodes CDR1 KGHDR and CDR2 SFDVKD. This CDR3 is CATSELQGADTQYF.

The chain has TRBV4-3 and TRBJ2-3; lacking DNA, the TRBD1 call made by TCRdb goes unchecked. Germline CDR1 reads LGHNA; CDR2 reads YSLEER. The CDR3 consists of 16 residues. The CDR3 protein is CASSQDTGQGTDTQYF.

The chain links TRBV25-1 to TRBJ2-2; the TCRdb D gene call, TRBD1, has no DNA to confirm it. CDR1 is MGHDK, CDR2 SYGVNS, per germline. This CDR3 comprises 18 residues. The CDR3 sequence is CASRVWDSRSRDTGELFF.

The rearrangement joins TRBV15 to TRBJ2-1; TCRdb's assignment of TRBD2 cannot be checked, as there is no DNA. CDR3 length: 19 residues. Germline lookup yields CDR1 LNHNV and CDR2 YYDKDF (reference sequence). The CDR3 spells CATSRDFGGTSGTDNEQFF.